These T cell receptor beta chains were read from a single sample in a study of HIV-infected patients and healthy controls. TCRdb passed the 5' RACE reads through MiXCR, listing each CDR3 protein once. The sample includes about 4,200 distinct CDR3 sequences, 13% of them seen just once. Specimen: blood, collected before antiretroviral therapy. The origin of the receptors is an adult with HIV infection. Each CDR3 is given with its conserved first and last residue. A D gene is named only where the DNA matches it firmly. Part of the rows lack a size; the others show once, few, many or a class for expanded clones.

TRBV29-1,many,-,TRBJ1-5,CSAQGFSNQPQHF,TGCAGCGCCCAGGGTTTTAGCAATCAGCCCCAGCATTTT
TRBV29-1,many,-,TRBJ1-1,CSVDLAVADSGEAFF,TGCAGCGTTGATCTTGCAGTCGCCGACAGTGGTGAAGCTTTCTTT
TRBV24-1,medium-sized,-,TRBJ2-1,CATSDFTGKDEQFF,TGTGCCACCAGTGATTTCACAGGGAAGGATGAGCAGTTCTTC
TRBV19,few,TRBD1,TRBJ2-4,CASSPGTDLAKNIQYF,TGTGCCAGTAGTCCCGGGACAGATCTAGCCAAAAACATTCAGTACTTC
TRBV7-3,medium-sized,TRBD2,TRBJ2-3,CASSPGTSVTDTQYF,TGTGCCAGCAGCCCGGGGACTAGCGTTACAGATACGCAGTATTTT
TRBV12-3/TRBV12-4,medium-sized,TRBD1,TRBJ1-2,CASSLGDSLSYGYTF,TGTGCCAGCAGTTTAGGGGACAGCCTCTCCTATGGCTACACCTTC
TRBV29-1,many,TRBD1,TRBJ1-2,CSVVGTGEIGYTF,TGCAGCGTTGTCGGGACAGGGGAGATTGGCTACACCTTC
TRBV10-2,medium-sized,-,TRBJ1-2,CASSEDAGIGSYTF,TGCGCCAGCAGTGAGGATGCGGGGATAGGTAGCTACACCTTC
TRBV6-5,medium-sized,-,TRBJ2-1,CASSLRGDSGGSYNEQFF,TGTGCCAGCAGTCTCAGGGGGGACAGTGGAGGCTCCTACAATGAGCAGTTCTTC
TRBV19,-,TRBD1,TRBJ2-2,CASSPTGVTLELFF,TGTGCCAGTAGTCCGACAGGGGTCACCTTGGAGCTGTTTTTT
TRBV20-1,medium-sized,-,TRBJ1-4,CSARSGPEGEKLFF,TGCAGTGCACGGAGTGGCCCCGAGGGGGAAAAACTGTTTTTT
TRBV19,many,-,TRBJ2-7,CASSPGVGDHYEQYF,TGTGCCAGTAGTCCCGGTGTCGGGGACCATTACGAGCAGTACTTC
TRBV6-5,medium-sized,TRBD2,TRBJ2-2,CASLLLAGADGELFF,TGTGCCAGCCTCCTACTAGCGGGAGCGGACGGGGAGCTGTTTTTT
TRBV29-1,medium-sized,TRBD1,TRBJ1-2,CSGRDSHYGYTF,TGCAGCGGAAGGGACAGCCACTATGGCTACACCTTC
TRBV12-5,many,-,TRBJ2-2,CASGLTGTTTGELFF,TGTGCTAGTGGTTTGACCGGGACAACAACCGGGGAGCTGTTTTTT
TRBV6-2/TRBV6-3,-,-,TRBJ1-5,CASSADIDQPQHF,TGTGCCAGCAGTGCCGACATAGACCAGCCCCAGCATTTT
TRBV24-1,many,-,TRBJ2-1,CATSDLQKRGEQFF,TGTGCCACCAGTGATTTGCAAAAGCGTGGGGAGCAGTTCTTC
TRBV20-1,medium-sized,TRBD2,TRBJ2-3,CSAKTGGRYKNTQYF,TGCAGTGCCAAGACGGGCGGGAGGTATAAAAATACGCAGTATTTT
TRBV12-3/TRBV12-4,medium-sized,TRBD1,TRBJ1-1,CASSLVSWGTGNTEAFF,TGTGCCAGCAGTTTAGTAAGTTGGGGGACAGGGAACACTGAAGCTTTCTTT
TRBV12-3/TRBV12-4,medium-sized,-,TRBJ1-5,CASSSEAASNQPQHF,TGTGCCAGCAGTTCCGAGGCGGCTAGCAATCAGCCCCAGCATTTT
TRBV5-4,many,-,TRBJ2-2,CASSLPASPPNTGELFF,TGTGCCAGCAGCTTGCCAGCGAGTCCCCCGAACACCGGGGAGCTGTTTTTT
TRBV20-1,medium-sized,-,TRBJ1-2,CSARGRDNYGYTF,TGCAGTGCTAGGGGGAGAGATAACTATGGCTACACCTTC
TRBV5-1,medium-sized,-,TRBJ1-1,CASSGGSSEAFF,TGCGCCAGCAGCGGCGGGTCTTCTGAAGCTTTCTTT
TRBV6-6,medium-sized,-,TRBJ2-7,CASSPRELYEQYF,TGTGCCAGCAGTCCCCGGGAACTCTACGAGCAGTACTTC
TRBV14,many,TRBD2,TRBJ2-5,CASSHPGLGAQTQYF,TGTGCCAGCAGCCATCCGGGACTAGGGGCCCAGACCCAGTACTTC
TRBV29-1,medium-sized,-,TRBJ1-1,CSVEPLGSEAFF,TGCAGCGTTGAACCGCTAGGCTCTGAAGCTTTCTTT
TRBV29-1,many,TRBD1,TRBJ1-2,CSARGNGYTF,TGCAGTGCCAGGGGGAATGGCTACACCTTC
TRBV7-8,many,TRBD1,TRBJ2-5,CASSPGQVFQETQYF,TGTGCCAGCAGCCCTGGACAGGTTTTCCAAGAGACCCAGTACTTC
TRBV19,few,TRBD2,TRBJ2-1,CASKFAGDPQEQFF,TGTGCCAGTAAATTCGCGGGAGACCCTCAAGAGCAGTTCTTC
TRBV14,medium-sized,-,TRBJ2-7,CASSQDLADTYEQYF,TGTGCCAGCAGCCAAGATTTAGCAGACACCTACGAGCAGTACTTC